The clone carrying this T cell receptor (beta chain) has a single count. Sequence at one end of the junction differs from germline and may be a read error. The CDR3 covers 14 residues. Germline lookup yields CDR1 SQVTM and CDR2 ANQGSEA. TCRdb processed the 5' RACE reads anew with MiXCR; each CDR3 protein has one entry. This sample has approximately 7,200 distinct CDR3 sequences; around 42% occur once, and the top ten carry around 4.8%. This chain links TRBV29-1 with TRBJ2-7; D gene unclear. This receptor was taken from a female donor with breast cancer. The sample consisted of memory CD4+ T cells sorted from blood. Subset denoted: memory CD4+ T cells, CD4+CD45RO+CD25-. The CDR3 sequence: CSVQRTAIAYELYF. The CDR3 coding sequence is TGCAGCGTTCAGAGGACCGCCATAGCCTACGAGCTGTACTTC.